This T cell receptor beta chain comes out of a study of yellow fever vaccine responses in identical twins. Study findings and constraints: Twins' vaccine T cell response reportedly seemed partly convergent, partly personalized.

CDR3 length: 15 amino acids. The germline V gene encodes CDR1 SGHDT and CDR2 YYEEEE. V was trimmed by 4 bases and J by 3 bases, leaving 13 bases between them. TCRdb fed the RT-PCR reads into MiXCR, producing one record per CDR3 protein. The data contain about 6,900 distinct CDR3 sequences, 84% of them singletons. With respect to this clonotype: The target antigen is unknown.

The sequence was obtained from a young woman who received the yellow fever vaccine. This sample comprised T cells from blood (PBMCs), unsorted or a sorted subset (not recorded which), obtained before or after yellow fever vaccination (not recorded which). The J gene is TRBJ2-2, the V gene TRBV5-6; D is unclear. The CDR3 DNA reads TGTGCCAGCAGCCAACCGGCCCGATACACCGGGGAGCTGTTTTTT. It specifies CASSQPARYTGELFF.